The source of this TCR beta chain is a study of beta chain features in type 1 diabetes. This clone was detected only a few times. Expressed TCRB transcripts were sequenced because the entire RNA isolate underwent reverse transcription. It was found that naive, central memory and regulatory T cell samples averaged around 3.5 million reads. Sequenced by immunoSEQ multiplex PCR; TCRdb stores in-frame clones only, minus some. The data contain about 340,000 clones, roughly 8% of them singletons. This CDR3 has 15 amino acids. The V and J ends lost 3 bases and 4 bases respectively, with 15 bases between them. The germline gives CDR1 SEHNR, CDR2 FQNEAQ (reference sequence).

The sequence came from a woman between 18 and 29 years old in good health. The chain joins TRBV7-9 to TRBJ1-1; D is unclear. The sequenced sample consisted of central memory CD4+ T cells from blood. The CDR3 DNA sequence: TGTGCCAGCAGCTTTGGGCCAGGTTGGGGCACTGAAGCTTTCTTT. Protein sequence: CASSFGPGWGTEAFF.